This T cell receptor beta chain was documented in a study of cytomegalovirus exposure and HLA in healthy donors. Study-wide background: Most genotyped donors, 81% of about 360, had Caucasian-associated genetic ancestry.

The PCR contained 60 Vbeta and 13 Jbeta primers. Produced via immunoSEQ multiplex PCR; TCRdb's table is partial and in-frame only. The sample holds about 190,000 clones, 79% seen once. General observations from the study: Most subjects' HLA-A and HLA-B alleles were reportedly predicted from TCR beta sequences. Most TCR sequences were seen very rarely across donors, but some public TCRs occurred in many. It was fewer than 200 TCR beta chains that were listed as cytomegalovirus-associated.

Per the germline V gene, CDR1 is SNHLY and CDR2 is FYNNEI. Trimming took 4 bases from V and 3 from J, leaving 9 bases between them. There are 13 residues in the CDR3. Comments on this clone: Antigen unknown.

The rearrangement joins TRBV2 to TRBJ1-1; tentative D call: TRBD1 (6 bases). The sequence derives from a woman aged 18 to 35 in good health and CMV-seronegative. Sequenced material: PBMCs. For the CDR3, the DNA is TGTGCCAGCAGTGTTTCAGGGGACACTGAAGCTTTCTTT. It yields the protein CASSVSGDTEAFF.